A single T cell receptor beta chain is shown here with its context. The data were taken from a study of blood T cell repertoires in COVID-19. Study at large: The United States, Italy and Spain were the sources of the acute and convalescent COVID-19 samples. T cells, B-cell-depleted T cells, or PBMCs provided the cDNA or gDNA that served as material.

Original methodology: By means of reference gene primer amplification, nucleated cell counts were estimated. Assay: immunoSEQ multiplex PCR; the TCRdb copy retains only in-frame clones and omits some. The V and J calls and clone size come from that table; D and trimming were worked out from the DNA. Here the sample spans about 150,000 clones, about 90% being singletons. With 5 bases removed from V and 6 bases from J, the gap between germline ends came to 12 bases. The length of the CDR3 is 13 residues. Germline assignment: CDR1 MNHEY and CDR2 SVGAGI. The receptor was isolated from a man older than 75 with acute or convalescent COVID-19. The V call is TRBV6-5, the J call TRBJ2-3, with D perhaps TRBD2 (5 bases). The sequencing input was peripheral blood. CDR3 bases: TGTGCCAGCAGTCCCGGCCTAGCCGATACGCAGTATTTT. Amino acids: CASSPGLADTQYF.